The 22 T cell receptor beta chains below come from one sample, sequenced in a study of cytomegalovirus exposure and HLA in healthy donors. It was with 60 Vbeta and 13 Jbeta primers that the PCR ran. Measured with immunoSEQ multiplex PCR; TCRdb has only the in-frame clones, and not every one. Among about 110,000 clones, roughly 63% were seen once, and the ten largest hold 5% to 7%. The sequenced sample consisted of PBMCs. All receptors come from a woman in her seventies in good health and CMV-seropositive.

The chain carries TRBV19 and TRBJ1-2; 8 nucleotides agree with TRBD1. The CDR3 loop spans 14 amino acids. Germline CDR1 and CDR2: LNHDA and SQIVND (reference sequence). J lost 6 bases, V lost 2 bases, and 5 bases had no gene match. CDR3 amino acids: CASSITAGGDGYTF. Written as DNA, the CDR3 is TGTGCCAGTAGTATAACGGCAGGGGGCGATGGCTACACCTTC. The entire variable domain, with the rest obtained from reference TRBV19 and TRBJ1-2, is as follows: DGGITQSPKYLFRKEGQNVTLSCEQNLNHDAMYWYRQDPGQGLRLIYYSQIVNDFQKGDIAEGYSVSREKKESFPLTVTSAQKNPTAFYLCASSITAGGDGYTFGSGTRLTVV.

The V call is TRBV2, the J call TRBJ2-5; 7 bases agree with TRBD1. V was pared by 5 bases and J by 1 base, with 7 bases of the junction left unmatched. In germline, CDR1 is SNHLY, CDR2 FYNNEI. The CDR3 consists of 15 residues. CDR3 protein: CASSSGQRFQETQYF. The CDR3 nucleotides read TGTGCCAGCAGTTCGGGACAGCGTTTCCAAGAGACCCAGTACTTC.

This clone was found a few times. The chain is built from TRBV28 and TRBJ2-7, with 9 bases that match TRBD2. Germline V lookup: CDR1 MDHEN, CDR2 SYDVKM. V lost 8 bases and J lost 4; bases outside the gene matches: 9. CDR3 length: 14 residues. The CDR3 loop reads CASHSGGVGYEQYF. The CDR3 region has the DNA TGTGCCAGCCATAGCGGGGGTGTCGGGTACGAGCAGTACTTC.

This clone was detected a few times. The V call is TRBV11-2, the J call TRBJ2-2, with a weak D call TRBD2 (7 bases). The V gene's germline CDR1 is SGHAT and CDR2 FQNNGV. Trimming took 5 bases from V and 5 from J, leaving 12 bases between them. The CDR3 consists of 14 residues. In DNA, the CDR3 is TGTGCCAGCAGCAACAGGGAGGGGACCGGGGAGCTGTTTTTT. It is translated as CASSNREGTGELFF.

The chain is built from TRBV4-2 and TRBJ1-5; D gene uncertain. The CDR3 is 14 amino acids. V lost 5 bases and J lost 3, with 11 bases in between. Germline V gene lookup returns CDR1 LGHNA and CDR2 YNFKEQ. The CDR3 coding sequence is TGTGCCAGCAGCTTTCGCAGGTTCAATCAGCCCCAGCATTTT. This translates into CASSFRRFNQPQHF.

The chain is built from TRBV5-1 and TRBJ2-2, with D perhaps TRBD2 (5 bases). This CDR3 spans 15 amino acids. CDR1 is SGHRS, CDR2 YFSETQ, per germline. Trimming removed 6 bases at V and 5 bases at J, with 17 bases between. In DNA, the CDR3 is TGCGCCAGCAACGGGATGGGGTTTGATACCGGGGAGCTGTTTTTT. Encoded protein: CASNGMGFDTGELFF.

The rearrangement joins TRBV10-3 to TRBJ2-2; perhaps TRBD2 as D (7 bases). The CDR3 contains 14 residues. The germline V gene has CDR1 ENHRY and CDR2 SYGVKD. V was clipped by 8 bases and J by 3 bases, with 13 bases between them. Written as DNA, the CDR3 is TGTGCCATCTTTTCGGGGGGCGACACCGGGGAGCTGTTTTTT. This sequence encodes CAIFSGGDTGELFF.

This clone was seen more than once but under ten times. The genes are TRBV4-1 and TRBJ1-1; D might be TRBD1 (6 bases). V shed 3 bases and J shed 0 bases, with 11 bases lying between them. The CDR3 has 15 amino acids. Germline lookup yields CDR1 MGHRA and CDR2 YSYEKL. CDR3 sequence: CASSQNREMNTEAFF. CDR3 bases: TGCGCCAGCAGCCAGAACAGGGAAATGAACACTGAAGCTTTCTTT.

The V and J genes are TRBV10-3 and TRBJ1-2; 8 bases fit TRBD1. Per germline, CDR1 ENHRY and CDR2 SYGVKD. The CDR3 spans 15 residues. J lost 5 bases, V lost 2 bases, and 7 bases had no gene match. The chain's CDR3 is CAISEQGAALYGYTF. CDR3 DNA: TGTGCCATCAGTGAGCAGGGGGCAGCCCTTTATGGCTACACCTTC.

The V call is TRBV30, the J call TRBJ2-1; TRBD2 matches 7 bases. Per the germline V gene, CDR1 is GTSNPN and CDR2 is SVGIG (reference sequence). The CDR3 has 15 amino acids. Trimming removed 0 bases from V and 7 bases from J; junction bases left unmatched: 9. This CDR3 reads CAWSVERAGVNEQFF. The CDR3 DNA reads TGTGCCTGGAGTGTAGAGCGGGCGGGGGTGAATGAGCAGTTCTTC.

CDR3 nucleotide sequence: TGTGCCAGCAGCTCGGGACTCAGCACAGATACGCAGTATTTT. As protein: CASSSGLSTDTQYF. This chain connects TRBV7-2 to TRBJ2-3; tentative D call: TRBD2 (6 bases). Germline CDR1 reads SGHTA; CDR2 reads FQGNSA. The CDR3 sequence is 14 residues long. V lost 4 bases and J 0 bases, leaving 8 bases between the germline ends.

The CDR3 loop reads CASSFPTGGKGANVLTF. The CDR3 coding sequence is TGTGCCAGCAGCTTTCCGACAGGGGGCAAAGGGGCCAACGTCCTGACTTTC. V usage is TRBV9 and J usage is TRBJ2-6; 10 bases line up with TRBD1. In germline, CDR1 is SGDLS, CDR2 YYNGEE. J lost 4 bases, V lost 4 bases, and 8 bases had no gene match. This CDR3 has 17 residues.

This chain uses TRBV7-6 with TRBJ1-4; unclear D gene. The CDR3 has 14 amino acids. Trimming removed 2 bases at V and 5 bases at J, with 9 bases between. Looked up from germline, CDR1 is SGHVS and CDR2 is FNYEAQ. The CDR3 region is CASSLSPQNEKLFF. As DNA, the CDR3 is TGTGCCAGCAGCTTATCCCCCCAAAATGAAAAACTGTTTTTT.

In this sample, this clone turned up a few times. The rearrangement uses TRBV6-5 and TRBJ2-5; 8 bases are a match to TRBD2. Germline-derived CDR1 and CDR2 are MNHEY and SVGAGI. The CDR3 covers 16 residues. Germline trimming cut 0 bases from V and 1 base from J; bases unmatched to any gene: 4. The CDR3 loop is CASSYSLAGSQETQYF. DNA for the CDR3: TGTGCCAGCAGTTACTCTTTAGCGGGGAGCCAAGAGACCCAGTACTTC.

The chain uses TRBV6-6 and TRBJ1-3, with D hard to call. CDR3 length: 13 residues. Germline CDR1 reads MNHNY; CDR2 reads SVGAGI (reference sequence). The V gene lost 6 bases and the J gene lost 0 bases, with 6 bases spanning the gap. The CDR3 coding sequence is TGTGCCAGCAGGGAGTTCTCTGGAAACACCATATATTTT. Translated, it gives CASREFSGNTIYF.

The chain couples TRBV30 to TRBJ2-3; no clear D. This CDR3 spans 12 amino acids. Germline CDR1 is GTSNPN and CDR2 is SVGIG (reference sequence). Between the trimmed V and J ends, which lost 4 bases and 1 base, there was a span of 6 bases. The CDR3 here is CAWTPGTDTQYF. In DNA form, the CDR3 reads TGTGCCTGGACCCCCGGCACAGATACGCAGTATTTT.

This clone was seen a handful of times. The rearrangement joins TRBV9 to TRBJ2-4; weak D call: TRBD1 (7 bases). Germline assignment: CDR1 SGDLS and CDR2 YYNGEE. V shed 0 bases and J shed 1 base, with 11 bases lying between them. CDR3 length equals 16 residues. CDR3 nucleotides: TGTGCCAGCAGCGTAGAGGAGGGGGCGGCCAAAAACATTCAGTACTTC. Its translation is CASSVEEGAAKNIQYF.

A few counts support this clone. The chain is built from TRBV4-1 and TRBJ2-7; possibly TRBD1 for D (5 bases). Germline V gene lookup returns CDR1 MGHRA and CDR2 YSYEKL. V gave up 4 bases and J gave up 0 bases, with 13 bases separating them. There are 15 residues in the CDR3. The CDR3 DNA follows: TGCGCCAGCAGCCTCGGACACGAGAGCTCCTACGAGCAGTACTTC. Translation: CASSLGHESSYEQYF.

The V gene is TRBV27, the J gene TRBJ1-6; tentatively, D is TRBD1 (5 bases). Looked up from germline, CDR1 is MNHEY and CDR2 is SMNVEV (reference sequence). This CDR3 contains 12 residues. DNA for the CDR3: TGTGTCCCAGACAGCCTGTCTTCACCCCTCCACTTT. Residues: CVPDSLSSPLHF.

The chain carries TRBV6-5 and TRBJ2-2; tentative D call: TRBD1 (5 bases). CDR3 length: 15 residues. Trimming left V 7 bases short and J 5 bases short, with 17 bases between. The germline V gene has CDR1 MNHEY and CDR2 SVGAGI. Here the CDR3 DNA reads TGTGCCAGCACTAAAGGGGAATTATCTACCGGGGAGCTGTTTTTT. Amino acids: CASTKGELSTGELFF.

V is TRBV18 and J is TRBJ1-1; D not resolved. Germline values: CDR1 KGHSH, CDR2 LQKENI. The CDR3 runs 14 residues. Deletions cut 1 base from V and 4 bases from J, with 10 bases between. Here the CDR3 DNA reads TGTGCCAGCTCACCACTGAGCGACGCCACTGAAGCTTTCTTT. Residues: CASSPLSDATEAFF.

The chain recombines TRBV28 with TRBJ2-4, with D tentatively TRBD1 (7 bases). Germline lookup yields CDR1 MDHEN and CDR2 SYDVKM. The CDR3 contains 16 residues. With 2 bases removed from V and 1 base from J, the gap between germline ends came to 12 bases. CDR3 DNA sequence: TGTGCCAGCAGTTTAGGTGGAGGGGGCGCCAAAAACATTCAGTACTTC. Its translation: CASSLGGGGAKNIQYF.